The 18 T cell receptor beta chains below all came from one sample that was sequenced in a study of breast tumors, draining lymph nodes, adjacent tissues. MiXCR, run by TCRdb on the multiplex PCR reads, gives a single entry per CDR3 protein. The repertoire holds approximately 37,000 distinct CDR3 sequences, with around a third as singletons. Sequencing was done on a sample of breast tumor tissue. Receptors originate from a female donor with breast cancer. Some clones in this sample may be carry-over from other donors' samples.

Ten or more counts support this clonotype. The CDR3, as DNA: TGCAGTGCACCCGGACAGAATAGCAATCAGCCCCAGCATTTT. This encodes CSAPGQNSNQPQHF. The chain joins TRBV20-1 to TRBJ1-5, with a tentative D call TRBD1 (6 bases). Trimming pared 6 bases from V and 0 bases from J, leaving 12 bases between. CDR1 is DFQATT, CDR2 SNEGSKA, per germline (reference sequence). The CDR3 spans 14 residues.

This clonotype was counted ten times or more. This sequence joins TRBV7-3 and TRBJ2-1; 12 bases align to TRBD2. There are 16 residues in the CDR3. The germline CDR1 and CDR2 sequences are SGHTA and FQGTGA. J was trimmed by 8 bases and V by 5 bases; bases with no gene match: 10. Written as DNA, the CDR3 is TGTGCCAGCAGCCCGGATGCGACTAGCGGGAGAGATGAGCAGTTCTTC. Protein: CASSPDATSGRDEQFF.

This clonotype showed up many times. The chain combines TRBV6-5 with TRBJ2-1; the D is unclear. The CDR3 has 16 residues. V lost 2 bases, J lost 0 bases, and 11 bases lay in between. Looked up from germline, CDR1 is MNHEY and CDR2 is SVGAGI. CDR3 sequence (DNA): TGTGCCAGCAGTTACGCCCTCACAAGCTCCTACAATGAGCAGTTCTTC. It is translated as CASSYALTSSYNEQFF.

The V gene is TRBV6-5, the J gene TRBJ2-7; TRBD1 aligns across 11 bases. The CDR3 extends over 14 amino acids. V lost 7 bases and J lost 4; bases outside the gene matches: 6. Germline V gives CDR1 MNHEY, CDR2 SVGAGI. The CDR3 is CASKAGTGGYEQYF. In DNA, the CDR3 is TGTGCCAGCAAGGCCGGGACAGGGGGTTACGAGCAGTACTTC.

This chain uses TRBV5-8 with TRBJ2-6, with D tentatively TRBD2 (5 bases). This CDR3 is built from 13 residues. Trimming stripped 6 bases from V and 4 bases from J, with 8 bases between. The germline V gene encodes CDR1 SGHTS and CDR2 YDEGEE. DNA for the CDR3: TGTGCCAGCATCCTAGCCGGGGCCAACGTCCTGACTTTC. This translates into CASILAGANVLTF.

This clonotype was picked up a small number of times. A much larger clone sits a single nucleotide away, making a read error possible. The chain couples TRBV14 to TRBJ2-1; D is uncertain. This CDR3 contains 16 residues. CDR1 and CDR2 (germline): SGHDN, FVKESK. As DNA, the CDR3 is TGTGCCAGCAGCCAAGATGAGTACCACGCCTACAATGAGCAGCTCTTC. Translating gives CASSQDEYHAYNEQLF.

This clonotype occurred a few times. A much larger clone differs from this one at a single base, so this may be a read error. The J gene is TRBJ2-1, the V gene TRBV7-3; TRBD2 agrees at 8 bases. The CDR3 extends over 16 amino acids. Germline V lookup: CDR1 SGHTA, CDR2 FQGTGA. The CDR3 DNA reads TGTGCCGGCAGCTTACGGAGCGGGAGTACCTACAATGAGCAGTTCTTC. Its protein is CAGSLRSGSTYNEQFF.

This clonotype has at least ten counts. The V gene is TRBV2, the J gene TRBJ2-2, with 7 nucleotides matching TRBD2. The V gene's germline CDR1 is SNHLY and CDR2 FYNNEI. This CDR3 comprises 16 residues. The V segment lost 0 bases and the J segment 0 bases; nucleotides outside the gene matches: 1. CDR3 loop: CASSEAGGANTGELFF. The CDR3 nucleotides read TGTGCCAGCAGTGAAGCGGGGGGGGCGAACACCGGGGAGCTGTTTTTT.

A remark on this clonotype: As the CDR3 is not closed by the conserved phenylalanine or tryptophan, this likely results from a read error. The DNA is left out, because the CDR3 cannot be placed on it with certainty; the CDR3 is given as TCRdb lists it. V gene TRBV7-2 combines with J gene TRBJ2-6. The CDR3 comprises 13 residues, both ends counted. Per the germline V gene, CDR1 is SGHTA and CDR2 is FQGNSA. The CDR3 spells CASSFRLANVLTL.

This clonotype was recorded many times. The chain employs TRBV5-5 and TRBJ2-5; D gene uncertain. In germline, CDR1 is SGHKS, CDR2 YYEKEE (reference sequence). Trimming removed 0 bases from V and 9 bases from J, with 15 bases in between. The CDR3 totals 14 residues. The CDR3 coding sequence is TGTGCCAGCAGCTTGGACGTAGGCACCACGGCCCAGTACTTC. It specifies CASSLDVGTTAQYF. Full variable domain (rest looked up from reference TRBV5-5 and TRBJ2-5): DAGVTQSPTHLIKTRGQQVTLRCSPISGHKSVSWYQQVLGQGPQFIFQYYEKEERGRGNFPDRFSARQFPNYSSELNVNALLLGDSALYLCASSLDVGTTAQYFGPGTRLLVL.

The genes are TRBV5-5 and TRBJ2-6, with 8 bases matching TRBD2. There are 19 residues in the CDR3. V shed 6 bases, J shed 3 bases, and the junction held 17 bases outside the gene matches. Germline assignment: CDR1 SGHKS and CDR2 YYEKEE (reference sequence). The DNA for the CDR3 is TGTGCCAGCACCCCGAGGGGAGCGGGAGCGGCGTTTGGGGCCAACGTCCTGACTTTC. Protein product: CASTPRGAGAAFGANVLTF.

This clonotype was recorded many times. A much larger clone lies a single base off, so this may be a read error. This sequence joins TRBV4-1 and TRBJ2-7, with D unclear. V lost 4 bases and J lost 3, with 13 bases in between. This CDR3 has 14 amino acids. The germline CDR1 and CDR2 sequences are MGHRA and YSYEKL. CDR3 amino acids: CASSPGRAYYEQYF. CDR3 nucleotides: TGCGCCAGCAGCCCCGGTAGAGCGTACTACGAGCAGTACTTC.

This clonotype has ten or more counts. The chain has TRBV4-1 and TRBJ2-1; D not resolved. This CDR3 comprises 14 residues. The germline CDR1 and CDR2 sequences are MGHRA and YSYEKL. Trimming cost V 0 bases and J 11 bases, with 14 bases left between them. This chain's CDR3 is CASSQDMFDLQQFF. The CDR3 nucleotides are TGCGCCAGCAGCCAAGATATGTTTGATTTGCAGCAGTTCTTC.

This clonotype is medium-sized within its sample. The chain links TRBV7-9 to TRBJ2-1; 11 bases fit TRBD2. The CDR3 consists of 16 residues. Germline V gene sequence: CDR1 SEHNR, CDR2 FQNEAQ (reference sequence). V lost 5 bases and J lost 8; bases outside the gene matches: 11. The CDR3 here is CASSQTLAGGPYEQFF. The CDR3 bases are TGTGCCAGCAGCCAAACCCTAGCGGGAGGTCCATATGAGCAGTTCTTC.

J is TRBJ2-1 and V is TRBV20-1, with 9 bases matching TRBD2. CDR3 size: 15 residues. From germline, CDR1 is DFQATT and CDR2 SNEGSKA (reference sequence). Germline trimming cut 6 bases from V and 5 bases from J; bases unmatched to any gene: 11. Here the CDR3 DNA reads TGCAGTGCCCCCACCCAGACTAGCGGTAACAATGAGCAGTTCTTC. Translating it yields CSAPTQTSGNNEQFF.

This clonotype was recorded once. The chain is built from TRBV20-1 and TRBJ2-1, with D possibly TRBD1 on 5 matching bases. V lost 6 bases and J lost 10, with 13 bases in between. Germline V CDR1 and CDR2: DFQATT, SNEGSKA (reference sequence). The CDR3 sequence is 11 residues long. CDR3 residues: CSATPAGEQFF. CDR3 nucleotides: TGCAGTGCCACCCCGGCAGGGGAGCAGTTCTTC.

The chain uses TRBV29-1 and TRBJ2-7; D unclear. V gave up 0 bases and J gave up 0 bases, with 6 bases separating them. CDR1 is SQVTM, CDR2 ANQGSEA, per germline. The CDR3 spans 13 residues. The CDR3 DNA is TGCAGCGTTGAAGACTACAACTCCTACGAGCAGTACTTC. This encodes CSVEDYNSYEQYF.

This clonotype was recorded a few times. This chain uses TRBV24-1 with TRBJ2-3, with D unclear. CDR3 length equals 13 residues. Germline V gene data show CDR1 as KGHDR and CDR2 as SFDVKD. V lost 4 bases to trimming and J lost 7 bases, with 11 bases between them. The CDR3 region is CATSDWPSHTQYF. As DNA, the CDR3 is TGTGCCACCAGTGACTGGCCCAGCCATACGCAGTATTTT.